This TCR beta chain was found in a study of blood T cell repertoires in COVID-19. Trimming took 1 base from V and 2 from J, leaving 12 bases between them. The CDR3 runs to 15 residues. Germline CDR1 reads SEHNR; CDR2 reads FQNEAQ (reference sequence). Clones were sequenced by immunoSEQ multiplex PCR, and TCRdb holds only the in-frame ones, with some missing. The sample carries 110,000 or so clones, more than 70% recorded once. The receptor was derived from a woman aged 65 to 85 who had recovered from COVID-19. The rearrangement joins TRBV7-9 to TRBJ2-7; tentatively, D is TRBD2 (5 bases). The sequenced material came from peripheral blood. Here the CDR3 reads CASSLGGRLTYEQYF. DNA for the CDR3: TGTGCCAGCAGCTTAGGTGGGAGACTAACCTACGAGCAGTACTTC.